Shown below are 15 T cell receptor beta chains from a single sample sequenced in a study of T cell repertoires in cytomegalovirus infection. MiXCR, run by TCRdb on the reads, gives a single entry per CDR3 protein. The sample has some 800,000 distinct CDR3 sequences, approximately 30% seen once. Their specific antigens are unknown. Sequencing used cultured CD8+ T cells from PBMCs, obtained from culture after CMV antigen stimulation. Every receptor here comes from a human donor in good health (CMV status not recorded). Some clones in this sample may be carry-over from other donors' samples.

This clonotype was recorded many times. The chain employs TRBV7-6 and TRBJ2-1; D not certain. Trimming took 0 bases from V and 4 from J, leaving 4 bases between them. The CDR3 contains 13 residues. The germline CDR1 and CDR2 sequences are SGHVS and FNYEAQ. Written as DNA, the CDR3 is TGTGCCAGCAGCTTAGCCCAATACAATGAGCAGTTCTTC. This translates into CASSLAQYNEQFF.

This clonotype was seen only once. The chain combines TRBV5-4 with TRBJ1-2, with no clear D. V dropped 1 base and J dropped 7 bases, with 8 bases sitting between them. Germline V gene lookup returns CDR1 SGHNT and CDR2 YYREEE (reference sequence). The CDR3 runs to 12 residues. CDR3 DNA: TGTGCCAGCAGCTTGTCCCTCTCTGGCTACACCTTC. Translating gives CASSLSLSGYTF.

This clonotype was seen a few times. CDR3 coding DNA: TGCAGTGCTAGCCCTGGACTAGCCTCCTCCGAGCAGTACGTC. It is translated as CSASPGLASSEQYV. The chain employs TRBV20-1 and TRBJ2-7; the match to TRBD2 covers 8 bases. The CDR3 sequence is 14 residues long. CDR1 and CDR2 from the germline V gene are DFQATT and SNEGSKA (reference sequence).

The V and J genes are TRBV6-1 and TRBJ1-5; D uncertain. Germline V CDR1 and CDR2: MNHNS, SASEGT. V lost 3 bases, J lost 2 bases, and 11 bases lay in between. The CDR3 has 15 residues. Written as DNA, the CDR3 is TGTGCCAGCAGTGACCGGGGATTCGGCAATCAGCCCCAGCATTTT. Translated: CASSDRGFGNQPQHF.

CDR3 sequence: CASSHTGIYEQYV. DNA for the CDR3: TGTGCCAGCAGCCATACAGGAATTTACGAGCAGTACGTC. The V and J genes are TRBV3-1 and TRBJ2-7, with a tentative D call TRBD1 (5 bases). Germline V gene lookup returns CDR1 LGHDT and CDR2 YNNKEL (reference sequence). Trimming took 3 bases from V and 4 from J, leaving 10 bases between them. CDR3 length: 13 amino acids.

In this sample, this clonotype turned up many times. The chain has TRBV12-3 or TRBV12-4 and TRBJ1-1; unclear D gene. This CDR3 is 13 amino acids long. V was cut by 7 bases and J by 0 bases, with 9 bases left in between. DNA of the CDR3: TGTGCCAGCAATCCCCGGGTGAACACTGAAGCTTTCTTT. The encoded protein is CASNPRVNTEAFF.

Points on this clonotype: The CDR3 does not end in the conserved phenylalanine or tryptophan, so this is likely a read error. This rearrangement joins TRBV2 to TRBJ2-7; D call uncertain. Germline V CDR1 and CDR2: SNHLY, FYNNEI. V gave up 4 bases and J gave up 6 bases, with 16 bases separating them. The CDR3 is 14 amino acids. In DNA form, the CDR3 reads TGTGCCAGCAGTGTGGCCGAAAGCCGAGGCGAGCAGTACTTA. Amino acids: CASSVAESRGEQYL.

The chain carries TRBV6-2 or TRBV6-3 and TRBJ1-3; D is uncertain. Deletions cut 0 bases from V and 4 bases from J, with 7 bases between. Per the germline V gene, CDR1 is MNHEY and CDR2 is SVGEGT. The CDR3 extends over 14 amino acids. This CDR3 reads CASSYSKPGNTIYF. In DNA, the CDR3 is TGTGCCAGCAGTTACTCGAAGCCGGGAAACACCATATATTTT.

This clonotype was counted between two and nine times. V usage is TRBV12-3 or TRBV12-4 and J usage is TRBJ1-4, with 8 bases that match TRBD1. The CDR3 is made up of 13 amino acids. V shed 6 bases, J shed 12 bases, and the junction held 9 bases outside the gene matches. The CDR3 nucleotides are TGTGCCAGCAGCTCCCGAGACAGGGGCCAACTGTTTTTT. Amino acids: CASSSRDRGQLFF.

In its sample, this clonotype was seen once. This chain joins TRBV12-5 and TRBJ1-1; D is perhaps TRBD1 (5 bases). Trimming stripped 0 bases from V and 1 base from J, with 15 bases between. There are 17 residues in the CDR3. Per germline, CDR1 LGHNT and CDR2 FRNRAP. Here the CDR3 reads CASGLVTSAGKNTEAFF. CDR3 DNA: TGTGCTAGTGGTTTGGTAACCTCGGCAGGGAAGAACACTGAAGCTTTCTTT.

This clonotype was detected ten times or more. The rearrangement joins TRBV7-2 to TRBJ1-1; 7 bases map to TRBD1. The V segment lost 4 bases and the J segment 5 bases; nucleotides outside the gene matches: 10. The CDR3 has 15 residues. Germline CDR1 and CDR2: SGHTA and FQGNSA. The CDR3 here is CASSYDRARVTEAFF. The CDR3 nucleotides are TGTGCCAGCAGCTATGACAGGGCCCGTGTAACTGAAGCTTTCTTT.

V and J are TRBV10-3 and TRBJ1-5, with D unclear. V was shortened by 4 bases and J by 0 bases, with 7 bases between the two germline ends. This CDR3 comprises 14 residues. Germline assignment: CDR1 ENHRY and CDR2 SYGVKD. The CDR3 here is CAISVGDSNQPQHF. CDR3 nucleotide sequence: TGTGCCATCAGTGTTGGGGATAGCAATCAGCCCCAGCATTTT.

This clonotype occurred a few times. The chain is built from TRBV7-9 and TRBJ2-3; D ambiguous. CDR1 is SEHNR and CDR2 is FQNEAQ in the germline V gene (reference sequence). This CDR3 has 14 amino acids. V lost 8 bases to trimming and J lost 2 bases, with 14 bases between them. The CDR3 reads CASGIASDTDTQYF. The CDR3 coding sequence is TGTGCCAGCGGCATAGCCAGTGACACAGATACGCAGTATTTT.

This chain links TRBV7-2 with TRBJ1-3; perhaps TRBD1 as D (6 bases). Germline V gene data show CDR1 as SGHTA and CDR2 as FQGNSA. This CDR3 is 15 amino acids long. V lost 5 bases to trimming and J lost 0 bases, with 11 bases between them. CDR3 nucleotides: TGTGCCAGCAGCCCGACAGGTTCCTCTGGAAACACCATATATTTT. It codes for CASSPTGSSGNTIYF.

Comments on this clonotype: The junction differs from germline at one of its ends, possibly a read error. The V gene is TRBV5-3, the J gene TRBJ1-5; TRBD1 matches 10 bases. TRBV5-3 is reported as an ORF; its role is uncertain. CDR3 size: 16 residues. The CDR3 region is CASSLAGQGNDQPQHF. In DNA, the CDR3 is TGTGCCAGCAGCTTGGCGGGACAGGGGAATGATCAGCCCCAGCATTTT.